This T cell receptor beta chain derives from a study of shared T cell receptors in the human thymus. This CDR3 spans 15 amino acids. Germline CDR1 SGHVS, CDR2 FNYEAQ. V was pared by 0 bases and J by 1 base, with 9 bases between. Generated by immunoSEQ multiplex PCR, the TCRdb table keeps only in-frame clones and is missing some. Of about 500,000 clones in the sample, around 78% were seen once. These data were also filed under a second study, of human thymus T cells. That investigation notes: From resections taken during corrective heart surgery, the thymus tissue was obtained. Biased V and J segment usage appeared in thymus and peripheral blood. Overlap was high between thymic repertoires from unrelated individuals, as reported in related research.

This chain uses TRBV7-6 with TRBJ1-1; weak D call: TRBD1 (6 bases). Sequencing was done on a sample of thymocytes. This receptor was identified in a boy in the first two years of life with a congenital heart defect. For the CDR3, the DNA is TGTGCCAGCAGCTTAGCGCCGGACAGGAACACTGAAGCTTTCTTT. Translated, it gives CASSLAPDRNTEAFF.